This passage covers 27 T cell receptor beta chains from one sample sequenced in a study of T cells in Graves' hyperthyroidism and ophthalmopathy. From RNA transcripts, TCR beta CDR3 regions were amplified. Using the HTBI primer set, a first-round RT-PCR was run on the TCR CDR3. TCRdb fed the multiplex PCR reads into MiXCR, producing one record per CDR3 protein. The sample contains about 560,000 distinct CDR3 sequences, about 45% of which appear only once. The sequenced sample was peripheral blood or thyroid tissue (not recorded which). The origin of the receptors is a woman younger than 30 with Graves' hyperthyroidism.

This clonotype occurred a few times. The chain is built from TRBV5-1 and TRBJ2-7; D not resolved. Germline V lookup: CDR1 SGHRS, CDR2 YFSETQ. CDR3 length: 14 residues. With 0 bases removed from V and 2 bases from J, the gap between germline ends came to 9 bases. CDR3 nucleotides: TGCGCCAGCAGCTTGGATCTCGGTACCTACGAGCAGTACTTC. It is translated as CASSLDLGTYEQYF. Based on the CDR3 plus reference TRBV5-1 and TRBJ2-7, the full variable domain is KAGVTQTPRYLIKTRGQQVTLSCSPISGHRSVSWYQQTPGQGLQFLFEYFSETQRNKGNFPGRFSGRQFSNSRSEMNVSTLELGDSALYLCASSLDLGTYEQYFGPGTRLTVT.

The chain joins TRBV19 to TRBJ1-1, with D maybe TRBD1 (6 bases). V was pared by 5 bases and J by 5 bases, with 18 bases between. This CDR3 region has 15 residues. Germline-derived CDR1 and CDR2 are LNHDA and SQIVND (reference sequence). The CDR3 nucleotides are TGTGCCAGTAGTGATCGAAGGGGGGGCGGAACTGAAGCTTTCTTT. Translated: CASSDRRGGGTEAFF.

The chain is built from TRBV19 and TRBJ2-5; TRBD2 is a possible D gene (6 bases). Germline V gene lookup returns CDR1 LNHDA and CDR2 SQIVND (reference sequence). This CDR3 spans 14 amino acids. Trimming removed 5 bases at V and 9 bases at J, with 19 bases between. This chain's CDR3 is CASSFGGIPGAQYF. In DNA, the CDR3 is TGTGCCAGTAGTTTTGGGGGGATTCCGGGCGCCCAGTACTTC.

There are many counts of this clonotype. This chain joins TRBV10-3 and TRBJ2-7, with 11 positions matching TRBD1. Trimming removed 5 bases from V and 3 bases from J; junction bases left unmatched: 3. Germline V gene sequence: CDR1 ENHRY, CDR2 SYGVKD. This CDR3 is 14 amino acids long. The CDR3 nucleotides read TGTGCCATCAGTCCTGGGACAGGGGGCTACGAGCAGTACTTC. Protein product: CAISPGTGGYEQYF.

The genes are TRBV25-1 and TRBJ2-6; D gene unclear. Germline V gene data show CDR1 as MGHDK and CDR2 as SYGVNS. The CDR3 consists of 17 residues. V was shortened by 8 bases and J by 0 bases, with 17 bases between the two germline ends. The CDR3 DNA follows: TGTGCCAGCGTTGAACTGCACTTCCCCTCTGGGGCCAACGTCCTGACTTTC. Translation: CASVELHFPSGANVLTF. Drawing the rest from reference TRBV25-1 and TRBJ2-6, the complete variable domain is EADIYQTPRYLVIGTGKKITLECSQTMGHDKMYWYQQDPGMELHLIHYSYGVNSTEKGDLSSESTVSRIRTEHFPLTLESARPSHTSQYLCASVELHFPSGANVLTFGAGSRLTVL.

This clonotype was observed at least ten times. The CDR3 sequence is CASSLAGEGNQPQHF. Written as DNA, the CDR3 is TGTGCCAGCAGTTTAGCAGGGGAGGGGAATCAGCCCCAGCATTTT. V and J are TRBV12-3 or TRBV12-4 and TRBJ1-5; weak D call: TRBD1 (5 bases). The V gene lost 0 bases and the J gene lost 4 bases, with 10 bases spanning the gap. The CDR3 loop spans 15 amino acids.

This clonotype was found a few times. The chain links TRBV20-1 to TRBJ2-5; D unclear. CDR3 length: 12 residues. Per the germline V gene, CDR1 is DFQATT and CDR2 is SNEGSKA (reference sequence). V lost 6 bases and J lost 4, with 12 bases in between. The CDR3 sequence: CSAPLSVETQYF. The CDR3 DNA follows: TGCAGTGCCCCCTTATCAGTAGAGACCCAGTACTTC.

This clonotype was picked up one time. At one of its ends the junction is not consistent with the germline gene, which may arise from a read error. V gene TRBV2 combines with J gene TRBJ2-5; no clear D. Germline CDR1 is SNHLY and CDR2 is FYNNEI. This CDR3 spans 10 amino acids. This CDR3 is CASSLGRPFF. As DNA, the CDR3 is TGTGCCAGCAGTCTGGGCCGGCCGTTCTTC.

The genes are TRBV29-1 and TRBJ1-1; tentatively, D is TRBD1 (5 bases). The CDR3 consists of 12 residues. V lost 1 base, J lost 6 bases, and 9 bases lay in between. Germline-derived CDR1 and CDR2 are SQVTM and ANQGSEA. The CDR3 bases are TGCAGCGTTGAAGGACGGGGGGCTGAAGCTTTCTTT. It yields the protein CSVEGRGAEAFF.

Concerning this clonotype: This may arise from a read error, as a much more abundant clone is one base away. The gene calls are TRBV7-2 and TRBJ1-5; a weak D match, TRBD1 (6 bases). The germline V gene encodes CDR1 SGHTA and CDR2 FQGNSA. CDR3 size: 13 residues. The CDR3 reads CASSFRDNRPQHF. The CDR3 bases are TGTGCCAGCAGCTTTAGGGACAATCGGCCCCAGCATTTT.

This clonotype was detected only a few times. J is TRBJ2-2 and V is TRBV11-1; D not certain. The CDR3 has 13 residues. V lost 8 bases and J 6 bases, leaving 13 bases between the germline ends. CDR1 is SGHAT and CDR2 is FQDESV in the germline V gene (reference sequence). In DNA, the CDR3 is TGTGCCAGCGGCCTCGAGGTTGCCGGGGAGCTGTTTTTT. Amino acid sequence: CASGLEVAGELFF.

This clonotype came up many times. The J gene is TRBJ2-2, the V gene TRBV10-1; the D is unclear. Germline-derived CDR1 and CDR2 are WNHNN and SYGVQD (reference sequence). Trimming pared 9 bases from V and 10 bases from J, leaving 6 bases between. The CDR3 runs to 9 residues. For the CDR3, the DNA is TGCGCCAGGCACGCGGAGCTGTTTTTT. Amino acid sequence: CARHAELFF.

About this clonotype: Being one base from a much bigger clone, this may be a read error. The CDR3 coding sequence is TGTGCCAGCAGTGAGTCGGAGGGCTACGAGCAGTACTTC. As protein: CASSESEGYEQYF. The rearrangement links TRBV10-3 to TRBJ2-7; the D gene is possibly TRBD2 (6 bases). CDR1 and CDR2 (germline): ENHRY, SYGVKD. The CDR3 has 13 amino acids.

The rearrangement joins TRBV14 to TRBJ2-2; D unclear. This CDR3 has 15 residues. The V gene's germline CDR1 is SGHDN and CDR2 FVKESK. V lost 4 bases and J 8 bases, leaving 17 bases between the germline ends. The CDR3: CASSPLAALGGELFF. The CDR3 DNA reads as TGTGCCAGCAGCCCTCTCGCGGCCCTCGGGGGGGAGCTGTTTTTT.

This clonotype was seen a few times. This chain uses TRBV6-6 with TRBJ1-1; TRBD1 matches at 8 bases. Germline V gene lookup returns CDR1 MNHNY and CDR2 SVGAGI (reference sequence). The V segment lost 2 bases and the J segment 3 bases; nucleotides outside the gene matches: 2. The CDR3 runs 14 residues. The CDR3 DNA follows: TGTGCCAGCAGTTACGTACAGGGGGACACTGAAGCTTTCTTT. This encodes CASSYVQGDTEAFF.

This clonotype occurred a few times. The CDR3 coding sequence is TGTGCCAGTAGTATTGTTCCAGGGAGTAATTCACCCCTCCACTTT. It translates to CASSIVPGSNSPLHF. The chain combines TRBV19 with TRBJ1-6; tentatively, D is TRBD1 (5 bases). The germline V and J ends were trimmed by 3 bases and 6 bases, with 12 bases remaining between them. The CDR3 is made up of 15 amino acids. Germline V gene lookup returns CDR1 LNHDA and CDR2 SQIVND (reference sequence).

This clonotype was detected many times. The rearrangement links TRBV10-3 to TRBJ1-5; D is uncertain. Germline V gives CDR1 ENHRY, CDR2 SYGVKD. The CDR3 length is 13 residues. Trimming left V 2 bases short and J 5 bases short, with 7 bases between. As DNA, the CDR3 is TGTGCCATCAGTGAGAACGGGGATCAGCCCCAGCATTTT. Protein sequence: CAISENGDQPQHF.

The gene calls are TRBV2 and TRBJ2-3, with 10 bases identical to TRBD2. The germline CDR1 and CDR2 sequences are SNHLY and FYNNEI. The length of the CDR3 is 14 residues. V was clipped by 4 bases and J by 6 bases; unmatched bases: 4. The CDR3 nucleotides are TGTGCCAGCAGTGGAGCGGGAGGGTCCGATACGCAGTATTTT. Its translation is CASSGAGGSDTQYF.

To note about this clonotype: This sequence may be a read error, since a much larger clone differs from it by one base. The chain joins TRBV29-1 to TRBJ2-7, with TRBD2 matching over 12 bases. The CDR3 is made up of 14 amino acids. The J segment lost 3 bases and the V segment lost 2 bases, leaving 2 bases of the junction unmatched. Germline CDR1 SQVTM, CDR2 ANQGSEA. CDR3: CSVELTSGSYEQYF. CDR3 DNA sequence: TGCAGCGTTGAATTGACTAGCGGGAGCTACGAGCAGTACTTC.

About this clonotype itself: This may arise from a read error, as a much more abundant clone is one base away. The CDR3 here is CASSVGSVDSNQPQHF. The CDR3 DNA reads as TGTGCCAGCAGCGTAGGGAGTGTGGATAGCAATCAGCCCCAGCATTTT. The gene calls are TRBV2 and TRBJ1-5, with D unclear. The germline V gene encodes CDR1 SNHLY and CDR2 FYNNEI. CDR3 size: 16 residues. Trimming removed 6 bases at V and 0 bases at J, with 15 bases between.

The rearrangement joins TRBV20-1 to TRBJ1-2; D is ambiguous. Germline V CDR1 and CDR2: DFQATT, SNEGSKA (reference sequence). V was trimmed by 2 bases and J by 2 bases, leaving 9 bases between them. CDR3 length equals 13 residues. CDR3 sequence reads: CSARREGNYGYTF. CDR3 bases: TGCAGTGCTAGAAGGGAGGGAAACTATGGCTACACCTTC.

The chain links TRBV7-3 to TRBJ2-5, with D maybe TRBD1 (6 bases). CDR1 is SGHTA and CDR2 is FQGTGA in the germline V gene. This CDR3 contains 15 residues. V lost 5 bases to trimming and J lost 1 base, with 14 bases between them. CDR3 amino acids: CASSRHDRTQETQYF. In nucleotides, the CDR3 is TGTGCCAGCAGCCGCCACGACAGGACCCAAGAGACCCAGTACTTC.

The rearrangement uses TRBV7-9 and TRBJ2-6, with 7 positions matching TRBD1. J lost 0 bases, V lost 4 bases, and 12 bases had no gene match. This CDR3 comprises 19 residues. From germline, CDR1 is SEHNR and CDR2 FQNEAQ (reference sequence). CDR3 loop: CASSWPIGQAGSGANVLTF. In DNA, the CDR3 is TGTGCCAGCAGCTGGCCGATTGGACAGGCGGGCTCTGGGGCCAACGTCCTGACTTTC.

The CDR3 reads CASLVASGSYEQYF. In nucleotides, the CDR3 is TGTGCCAGCTTGGTCGCTAGCGGGAGCTACGAGCAGTACTTC. The V call is TRBV2, the J call TRBJ2-7, with 10 bases identical to TRBD2. The CDR3 sequence is 14 residues long. V lost 8 bases to trimming and J lost 3 bases; unmatched junction nucleotides: 7. CDR1 is SNHLY and CDR2 is FYNNEI in the germline V gene.

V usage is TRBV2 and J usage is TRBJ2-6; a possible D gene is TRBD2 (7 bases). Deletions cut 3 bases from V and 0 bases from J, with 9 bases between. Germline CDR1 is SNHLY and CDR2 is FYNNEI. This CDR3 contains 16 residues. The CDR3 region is CASSEAGASGANVLTF. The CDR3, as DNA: TGTGCCAGCAGTGAGGCGGGGGCCTCTGGGGCCAACGTCCTGACTTTC.

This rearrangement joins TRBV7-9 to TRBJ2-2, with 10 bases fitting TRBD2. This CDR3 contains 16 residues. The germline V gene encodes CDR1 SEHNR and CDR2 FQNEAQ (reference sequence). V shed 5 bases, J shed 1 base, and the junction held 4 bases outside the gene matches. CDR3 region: CASSATSGMNTGELFF. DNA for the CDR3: TGTGCCAGCAGCGCTACTAGCGGGATGAACACCGGGGAGCTGTTTTTT.

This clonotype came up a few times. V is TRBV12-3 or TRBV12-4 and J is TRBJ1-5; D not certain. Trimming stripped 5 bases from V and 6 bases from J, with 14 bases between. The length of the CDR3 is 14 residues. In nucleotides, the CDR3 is TGTGCCAGCAGTGCGTCGTTCGGACGTCAGCCCCAGCATTTT. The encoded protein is CASSASFGRQPQHF.